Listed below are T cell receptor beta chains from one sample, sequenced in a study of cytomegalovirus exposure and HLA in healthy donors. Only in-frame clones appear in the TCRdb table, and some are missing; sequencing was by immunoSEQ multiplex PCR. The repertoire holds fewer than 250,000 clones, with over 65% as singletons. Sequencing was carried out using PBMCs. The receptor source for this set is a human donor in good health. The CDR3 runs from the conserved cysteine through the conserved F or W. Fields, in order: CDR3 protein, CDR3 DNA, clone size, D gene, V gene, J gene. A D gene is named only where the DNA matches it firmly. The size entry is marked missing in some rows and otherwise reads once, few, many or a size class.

CDR3: CASSLATGGAGGYTF
DNA: TGTGCCAGCAGCTTAGCCACAGGGGGCGCTGGGGGCTACACCTTC
size: .
D: TRBD1
V: TRBV11-2
J: TRBJ1-2

CDR3: CASRTSAYNEQFF
DNA: TGTGCCAGCAGGACTAGCGCCTACAATGAGCAGTTCTTC
size: .
D: TRBD2
V: TRBV2
J: TRBJ2-1

CDR3: CASSQHRQGTEAFF
DNA: TGTGCCAGCAGCCAACATAGACAGGGCACTGAAGCTTTCTTT
size: .
D: TRBD1
V: TRBV6-1
J: TRBJ1-1

CDR3: CAWDGGLAASGELFF
DNA: TGTGCCTGGGATGGGGGCCTGGCCGCGAGCGGGGAGCTGTTTTTT
size: .
D: .
V: TRBV30
J: TRBJ2-2

CDR3: CASSMDRVVLETQYF
DNA: TGTGCCAGCAGCATGGACAGGGTTGTTCTAGAGACCCAGTACTTC
size: .
D: TRBD1
V: TRBV7-9
J: TRBJ2-5

CDR3: CASSLGGGGTQYF
DNA: TGTGCCAGTAGCCTGGGAGGGGGGGGGACCCAGTACTTC
size: .
D: .
V: TRBV19
J: TRBJ2-5

CDR3: CASSFKPGQGSVGRTEAFF
DNA: TGTGCCAGCAGCTTTAAGCCGGGACAGGGGAGCGTGGGGCGAACTGAAGCTTTCTTT
size: few
D: TRBD1
V: TRBV9
J: TRBJ1-1

CDR3: CSVETGTENYGYTF
DNA: TGCAGCGTGGAAACCGGGACAGAGAACTATGGCTACACCTTC
size: few
D: TRBD1
V: TRBV29-1
J: TRBJ1-2

CDR3: CASSQAWRESGNTIYF
DNA: TGTGCCAGCAGCCAAGCCTGGCGGGAATCTGGAAACACCATATATTTT
size: .
D: .
V: TRBV4-2
J: TRBJ1-3

CDR3: CASSPGEGRLEQYF
DNA: TGCGCCAGCAGTCCCGGGGAGGGAAGGCTCGAGCAGTACTTC
size: .
D: TRBD2
V: TRBV4-1
J: TRBJ2-7

CDR3: CASSVEPAYEQYF
DNA: TGTGCCAGCAGCGTAGAACCAGCCTACGAGCAGTACTTC
size: .
D: .
V: TRBV9
J: TRBJ2-7

CDR3: CASSLMDSSTDTQYF
DNA: TGCGCCAGCAGCTTGATGGACAGTAGCACAGATACGCAGTATTTT
size: .
D: .
V: TRBV5-1
J: TRBJ2-3

CDR3: CAISDPPRLAPEYEQYF
DNA: TGTGCCATCAGTGATCCCCCACGACTAGCCCCGGAGTACGAGCAGTACTTC
size: .
D: TRBD2
V: TRBV10-3
J: TRBJ2-7

CDR3: CASSPHQGANTGELFF
DNA: TGCGCCAGCAGCCCGCATCAGGGGGCGAACACCGGGGAGCTGTTTTTT
size: few
D: TRBD1
V: TRBV4-3
J: TRBJ2-2

CDR3: CASSQSQDFGYTF
DNA: TGTGCCAGCAGCCAATCGCAGGACTTTGGCTACACCTTC
size: once
D: .
V: TRBV16
J: TRBJ1-2

CDR3: CASSLGESPLHF
DNA: TGTGCCAGCAGCTTGGGAGAATCACCCCTCCACTTT
size: .
D: .
V: TRBV5-4
J: TRBJ1-6

CDR3: CAWTLVVGGNYGYTF
DNA: TGTGCCTGGACCCTAGTGGTAGGGGGCAACTATGGCTACACCTTC
size: .
D: TRBD1
V: TRBV30
J: TRBJ1-2

CDR3: CASSFGGPQHF
DNA: TGTGCCAGCAGCTTCGGGGGGCCCCAGCATTTT
size: .
D: .
V: TRBV7-8
J: TRBJ1-5

CDR3: CASSVSGTGELFF
DNA: TGTGCCAGCAGTGTATCGGGCACCGGGGAGCTGTTTTTT
size: .
D: .
V: TRBV25-1
J: TRBJ2-2

CDR3: CASRPGAGGDTQYF
DNA: TGCGCCAGCCGTCCGGGCGCGGGAGGGGATACGCAGTATTTT
size: once
D: TRBD2
V: TRBV4-1
J: TRBJ2-3

CDR3: CASSPPGTKYNEQFF
DNA: TGTGCCAGCTCACCACCCGGGACAAAGTACAATGAGCAGTTCTTC
size: .
D: .
V: TRBV18
J: TRBJ2-1

CDR3: CASSYLGQDPYEQYF
DNA: TGTGCCAGCAGTTACCTGGGACAGGACCCCTACGAGCAGTACTTC
size: .
D: TRBD1
V: TRBV6-5
J: TRBJ2-7

CDR3: CASSLRSSYNSPLHF
DNA: TGCGCCAGCAGCCTCAGAAGCTCCTATAATTCACCCCTCCACTTT
size: .
D: .
V: TRBV4-1
J: TRBJ1-6

CDR3: CASSPQGDREAFF
DNA: TGCGCCAGCAGCCCGCAAGGGGACAGGGAAGCTTTCTTT
size: .
D: TRBD1
V: TRBV5-1
J: TRBJ1-1

CDR3: CASHAAAAYNEQFF
DNA: TGTGCCAGCCACGCTGCGGCGGCGTACAATGAGCAGTTCTTC
size: .
D: .
V: TRBV6-1
J: TRBJ2-1

CDR3: CASSFGTRYEQYF
DNA: TGTGCCAGCAGCTTCGGGACTCGCTACGAGCAGTACTTC
size: .
D: .
V: TRBV11-2
J: TRBJ2-7

CDR3: CASSPGGRTEAFF
DNA: TGTGCCAGCTCACCGGGGGGGAGGACTGAAGCTTTCTTT
size: .
D: .
V: TRBV18
J: TRBJ1-1

CDR3: CASSLGASGETQYF
DNA: TGTGCCAGCAGCTTAGGGGCCTCAGGGGAGACCCAGTACTTC
size: once
D: .
V: TRBV7-9
J: TRBJ2-5

CDR3: CASGLPGTGFQETQYF
DNA: TGTGCCAGCGGGCTTCCAGGGACAGGGTTCCAAGAGACCCAGTACTTC
size: .
D: TRBD1
V: TRBV6-6
J: TRBJ2-5

CDR3: CASSLGLAGAGELFF
DNA: TGTGCCAGCAGTTTAGGCCTAGCGGGAGCCGGGGAGCTGTTTTTT
size: .
D: TRBD2
V: TRBV27
J: TRBJ2-2

CDR3: CAISEPRSGETQYF
DNA: TGTGCCATCAGTGAGCCGCGGTCCGGGGAGACCCAGTACTTC
size: .
D: .
V: TRBV10-3
J: TRBJ2-5

CDR3: CASSYERAAYNEQFF
DNA: TGTGCCAGCAGCTACGAGCGGGCAGCCTACAATGAGCAGTTCTTC
size: .
D: .
V: TRBV5-4
J: TRBJ2-1

CDR3: CASSLNRVEGYTF
DNA: TGCGCCAGCAGCTTGAACAGGGTGGAAGGCTACACCTTC
size: .
D: .
V: TRBV5-1
J: TRBJ1-2

CDR3: CASSQEGTSVIYNEQFF
DNA: TGCGCCAGCAGCCAAGAGGGGACTAGCGTAATATACAATGAGCAGTTCTTC
size: .
D: TRBD2
V: TRBV4-1
J: TRBJ2-1

CDR3: CASRIGTAAYEQYF
DNA: TGTGCCAGCAGGATAGGGACAGCTGCCTACGAGCAGTACTTC
size: .
D: TRBD1
V: TRBV2
J: TRBJ2-7

CDR3: CAIRPNGQAYEQYF
DNA: TGTGCCATCAGACCCAACGGACAGGCCTACGAGCAGTACTTC
size: .
D: TRBD1
V: TRBV10-3
J: TRBJ2-7

CDR3: CASSLTGTRGQAGELFF
DNA: TGTGCCAGCAGCTTAACCGGCACGAGGGGGCAGGCCGGGGAGCTGTTTTTT
size: .
D: TRBD1
V: TRBV7-3
J: TRBJ2-2

CDR3: CASSFGPKGGQPQHF
DNA: TGCGCCAGCAGTTTTGGGCCCAAGGGAGGCCAGCCCCAGCATTTT
size: .
D: .
V: TRBV5-1
J: TRBJ1-5

CDR3: CASNLWPGTGATGELFF
DNA: TGTGCCAGCAACCTCTGGCCCGGGACAGGGGCGACCGGGGAGCTGTTTTTT
size: .
D: TRBD1
V: TRBV7-9
J: TRBJ2-2

CDR3: CASRQGQVKFF
DNA: TGTGCCAGCAGGCAGGGACAGGTGAAGTTCTTC
size: .
D: TRBD1
V: TRBV5-5
J: TRBJ2-1

CDR3: CASSYAGQGRNEQFF
DNA: TGTGCCAGCAGTTATGCGGGGCAAGGTAGGAATGAGCAGTTCTTC
size: .
D: .
V: TRBV6-6
J: TRBJ2-1

CDR3: CASSARGSAEQYF
DNA: TGCGCCAGCAGCGCTCGGGGTTCGGCCGAGCAGTACTTC
size: .
D: .
V: TRBV10-2
J: TRBJ2-7

CDR3: CASITGGLSFVDYGYTF
DNA: TGTGCCAGCATCACAGGGGGTCTTAGCTTTGTTGACTATGGCTACACCTTC
size: .
D: .
V: TRBV21-1
J: TRBJ1-2

CDR3: CSSSRGGDTEAFF
DNA: TGTTCCAGCAGTCGAGGAGGGGACACTGAAGCTTTCTTT
size: .
D: .
V: TRBV7-9
J: TRBJ1-1

CDR3: CASSYYGTGEEEKLFF
DNA: TGTGCCAGCAGTTACTACGGAACAGGGGAGGAAGAAAAACTGTTTTTT
size: .
D: TRBD1
V: TRBV6-5
J: TRBJ1-4

CDR3: CSSSLGTMAGESYEQYF
DNA: TGTTCCAGCAGCTTGGGGACTATGGCGGGTGAGTCCTACGAGCAGTACTTC
size: .
D: TRBD2
V: TRBV7-9
J: TRBJ2-7

CDR3: CASSREYRAGASTDTQYF
DNA: TGCGCCAGCAGCCGCGAATACCGAGCGGGAGCTAGCACAGATACGCAGTATTTT
size: .
D: TRBD2
V: TRBV4-1
J: TRBJ2-3

CDR3: CASIENDQNIQYF
DNA: TGTGCCAGCATCGAGAACGATCAAAACATTCAGTACTTC
size: .
D: .
V: TRBV7-9
J: TRBJ2-4

CDR3: CASRSLLQGRGQPQHF
DNA: TGTGCCAGTAGGTCCCTCCTTCAGGGAAGGGGTCAGCCCCAGCATTTT
size: .
D: .
V: TRBV19
J: TRBJ1-5

CDR3: CASSDSGGLRGYTF
DNA: TGTGCCAGCAGTGACTCAGGGGGCCTGCGCGGCTACACCTTC
size: once
D: TRBD1
V: TRBV2
J: TRBJ1-2

CDR3: CASSASSGANVLTF
DNA: TGTGCCAGCAGTGCGAGCTCTGGGGCCAACGTCCTGACTTTC
size: .
D: .
V: TRBV25-1
J: TRBJ2-6

CDR3: CASRSGQGVYGYTF
DNA: TGTGCCAGCAGATCGGGACAGGGAGTCTATGGCTACACCTTC
size: .
D: TRBD1
V: TRBV28
J: TRBJ1-2

CDR3: CASRGGDTEAFF
DNA: TGCGCCAGCAGAGGGGGGGACACTGAAGCTTTCTTT
size: .
D: .
V: TRBV10-1
J: TRBJ1-1

CDR3: CASNLWGLPNTEAFF
DNA: TGTGCCAGCAACCTCTGGGGCCTACCGAACACTGAAGCTTTCTTT
size: .
D: .
V: TRBV7-2
J: TRBJ1-1

CDR3: CASSQVLGEQFF
DNA: TGCGCCAGCAGCCAAGTTCTAGGCGAGCAGTTCTTC
size: .
D: .
V: TRBV4-1
J: TRBJ2-1